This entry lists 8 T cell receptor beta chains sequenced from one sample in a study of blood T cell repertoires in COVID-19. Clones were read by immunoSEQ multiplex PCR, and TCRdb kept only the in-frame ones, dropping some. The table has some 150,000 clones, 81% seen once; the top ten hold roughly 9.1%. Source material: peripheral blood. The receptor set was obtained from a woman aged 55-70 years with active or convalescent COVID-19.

CDR3 sequence (DNA): TGTGCCAGCAGCCAATTCGGGCGGGAGTGGGACAATGAGCAGTTCTTC. Its translation: CASSQFGREWDNEQFF. The chain joins TRBV3-1 (or the pseudogene TRBV3-2) to TRBJ2-1, with 7 bases fitting TRBD2. CDR1 is LGHDT and CDR2 is YNNKEL in the germline V gene (reference sequence). The CDR3 sequence is 16 residues long. The J segment lost 5 bases and the V segment lost 2 bases, leaving 9 bases of the junction unmatched.

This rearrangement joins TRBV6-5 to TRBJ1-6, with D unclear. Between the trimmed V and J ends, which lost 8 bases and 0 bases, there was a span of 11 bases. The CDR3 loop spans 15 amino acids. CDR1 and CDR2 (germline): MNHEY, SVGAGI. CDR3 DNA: TGTGCCAGCCGCCTCGGGAGCTCCTATAATTCACCCCTCCACTTT. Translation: CASRLGSSYNSPLHF.

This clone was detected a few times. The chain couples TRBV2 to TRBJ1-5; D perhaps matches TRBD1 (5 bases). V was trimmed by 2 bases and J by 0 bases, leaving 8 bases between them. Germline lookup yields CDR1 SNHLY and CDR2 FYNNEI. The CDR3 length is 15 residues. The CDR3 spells CASSETGVSNQPQHF. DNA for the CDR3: TGTGCCAGCAGTGAAACGGGGGTTAGCAATCAGCCCCAGCATTTT. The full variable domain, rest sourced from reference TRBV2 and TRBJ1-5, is EPEVTQTPSHQVTQMGQEVILRCVPISNHLYFYWYRQILGQKVEFLVSFYNNEISEKSEIFDDQFSVERPDGSNFTLKIRSTKLEDSAMYFCASSETGVSNQPQHFGDGTRLSIL.

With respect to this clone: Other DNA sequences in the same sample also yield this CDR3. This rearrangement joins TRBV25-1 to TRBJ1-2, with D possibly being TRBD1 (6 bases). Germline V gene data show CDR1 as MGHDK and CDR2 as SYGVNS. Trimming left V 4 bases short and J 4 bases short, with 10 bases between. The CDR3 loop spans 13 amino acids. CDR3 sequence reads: CASSAQGSYGYTF. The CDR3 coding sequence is TGTGCCAGCAGTGCACAGGGTTCCTATGGCTACACCTTC.

CDR3 in amino acids: CASTPSERRNQPQHF. The CDR3 nucleotides are TGTGCCAGTACGCCCTCCGAGAGGCGCAATCAGCCCCAGCATTTT. The chain combines TRBV19 with TRBJ1-5; the D is unclear. Trimming cost V 7 bases and J 2 bases, with 15 bases left between them. The CDR3 runs 15 residues. Per germline, CDR1 LNHDA and CDR2 SQIVND (reference sequence).

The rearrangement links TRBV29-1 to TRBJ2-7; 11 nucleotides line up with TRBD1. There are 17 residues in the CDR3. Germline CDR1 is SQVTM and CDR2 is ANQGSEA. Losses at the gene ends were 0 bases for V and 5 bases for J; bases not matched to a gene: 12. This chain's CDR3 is CSVEDRIGTGGVDEQYF. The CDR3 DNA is TGCAGCGTTGAAGATCGTATTGGGACAGGGGGGGTCGACGAGCAGTACTTC.

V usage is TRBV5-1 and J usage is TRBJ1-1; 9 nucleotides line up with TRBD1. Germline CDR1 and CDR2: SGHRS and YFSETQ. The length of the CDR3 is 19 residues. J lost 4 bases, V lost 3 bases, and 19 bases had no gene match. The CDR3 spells CASSSNTPLTGGRRTEAFF. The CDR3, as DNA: TGCGCCAGCAGCTCGAACACTCCACTTACAGGGGGCCGACGCACTGAAGCTTTCTTT.

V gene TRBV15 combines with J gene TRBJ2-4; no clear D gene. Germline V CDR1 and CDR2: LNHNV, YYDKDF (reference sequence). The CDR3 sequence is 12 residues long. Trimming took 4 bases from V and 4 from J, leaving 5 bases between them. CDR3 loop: CATSTQKNIQYF. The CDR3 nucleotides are TGTGCCACCAGCACACAGAAAAACATTCAGTACTTC. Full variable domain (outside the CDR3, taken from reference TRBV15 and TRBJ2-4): DAMVIQNPRYQVTQFGKPVTLSCSQTLNHNVMYWYQQKSSQAPKLLFHYYDKDFNNEADTPDNFQSRRPNTSFCFLDIRSPGLGDTAMYLCATSTQKNIQYFGAGTRLSVL.